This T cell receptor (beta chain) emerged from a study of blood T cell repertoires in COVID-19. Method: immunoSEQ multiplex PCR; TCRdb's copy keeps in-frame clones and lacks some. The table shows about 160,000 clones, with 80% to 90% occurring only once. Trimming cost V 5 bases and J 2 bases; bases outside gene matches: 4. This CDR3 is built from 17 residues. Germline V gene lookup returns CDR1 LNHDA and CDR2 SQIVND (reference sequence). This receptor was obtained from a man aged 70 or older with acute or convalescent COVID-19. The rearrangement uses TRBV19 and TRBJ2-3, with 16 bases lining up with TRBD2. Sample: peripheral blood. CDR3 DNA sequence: TGTGCCAGTAGTCCCGGGACTAGCGGGAGGGCCACAGATACGCAGTATTTT. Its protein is CASSPGTSGRATDTQYF. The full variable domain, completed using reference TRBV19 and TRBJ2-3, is DGGITQSPKYLFRKEGQNVTLSCEQNLNHDAMYWYRQDPGQGLRLIYYSQIVNDFQKGDIAEGYSVSREKKESFPLTVTSAQKNPTAFYLCASSPGTSGRATDTQYFGPGTRLTVL.